The entry that follows covers one TCR beta chain sequence. This sample is part of a study of blood T cell repertoires in COVID-19. Looking at the study overall: The cDNA or gDNA used as material had been derived from T cells, B-cell-depleted T cells, or PBMCs.

Per the authors' pipeline: Amplification of reference gene primers provided the estimated nucleated cell counts. The protocol was immunoSEQ multiplex PCR, while the TCRdb copy is restricted to in-frame clones and leaves out a portion. From that table come the V and J calls and clone size; the DNA was used to work out D and trimming. The data hold about 140,000 clones, with over 80% observed a single time. CDR3 length equals 16 residues. Trimming pared 5 bases from V and 5 bases from J, leaving 19 bases between. Looked up from germline, CDR1 is MNHEY and CDR2 is SMNVEV (reference sequence). The TCR was taken from a human donor in a cohort sampled during active COVID-19. The chain carries TRBV27 and TRBJ1-5; the D is unclear. Sequenced: peripheral blood. The CDR3 DNA reads TGTGCCAGCAGTCCCTCAACGGGTGACTTTGATCAGCCCCAGCATTTT. Its protein is CASSPSTGDFDQPQHF.